This T cell receptor beta chain emerged from a study of shared clonotypes between healthy human individuals. This CDR3 has 11 residues. Germline V gene sequence: CDR1 SEHNR, CDR2 FQNEAQ (reference sequence). V was pared by 2 bases and J by 5 bases, with 3 bases between. Profiled with immunoSEQ multiplex PCR; TCRdb holds only in-frame clones, not every one. This table has about 2.4 million clones, roughly 93% appearing once. Concerning this clone: The sample contains more than one DNA sequence encoding this CDR3.

Specimen: naive CD4+ T cells from PBMCs. Subset meaning: CD45RA+ positively selected. The clonotype was recovered from a man between 18 and 35 years old in good health. Some clones in this sample may be carry-over from other donors' samples. This chain uses TRBV7-9 with TRBJ2-5; D unresolved. The CDR3 loop reads CASSLLETQYF. CDR3 nucleotide sequence: TGTGCCAGCAGCTTACTGGAGACCCAGTACTTC.